One and the same sample provided the 8 T cell receptor beta chains below, sequenced in a study of long-term antiretroviral therapy in people with HIV. Samples were assayed with immunoSEQ v3.0 at survey level. The repertoire was sequenced with immunoSEQ multiplex PCR; TCRdb's copy has only in-frame clones and lacks some. The sample has tens of thousands of clones, over 75% seen once. Sequences were derived from unsorted PBMCs, sampled approximately 5.1 years after starting antiretroviral therapy. These receptors were collected from a woman in her thirties or forties with HIV.

V is TRBV25-1 and J is TRBJ2-4; TRBD2 might be the D (6 bases). V was shortened by 5 bases and J by 6 bases, with 14 bases between the two germline ends. Germline lookup yields CDR1 MGHDK and CDR2 SYGVNS. CDR3 size: 14 residues. The CDR3 DNA is TGTGCCAGCAGTCTCTCCCTGGGAGGAAACATTCAGTACTTC. Amino acid sequence: CASSLSLGGNIQYF.

The rearrangement links TRBV20-1 to TRBJ1-4; D gene uncertain. This CDR3 contains 11 residues. Germline CDR1 is DFQATT and CDR2 is SNEGSKA (reference sequence). Deletions cut 5 bases from V and 7 bases from J, with 8 bases between. For the CDR3, the DNA is TGCAGTGCTTGGACCAGTGAAAAACTGTTTTTT. This sequence encodes CSAWTSEKLFF.

The chain combines TRBV5-5 with TRBJ2-3; D is unclear. The CDR3 contains 12 residues. V gave up 5 bases and J gave up 5 bases, with 9 bases separating them. Germline CDR1 reads SGHKS; CDR2 reads YYEKEE (reference sequence). In nucleotides, the CDR3 is TGTGCCAGCAGTTCTTCCGTAGATACGCAGTATTTT. This codes for CASSSSVDTQYF.

The chain combines TRBV29-1 with TRBJ2-1, with D maybe TRBD1 (6 bases). This CDR3 comprises 11 residues. Germline V gene lookup returns CDR1 SQVTM and CDR2 ANQGSEA. Deletions cut 3 bases from V and 9 bases from J, with 9 bases between. This CDR3 is CSVEDSIEQFF. CDR3 in DNA: TGCAGCGTTGAGGACAGTATTGAGCAGTTCTTC.

This clone was observed a few times. V gene TRBV4-3 combines with J gene TRBJ2-3, with 8 bases fitting TRBD2. Looked up from germline, CDR1 is LGHNA and CDR2 is YSLEER. The J segment lost 4 bases and the V segment lost 4 bases, leaving 7 bases of the junction unmatched. The CDR3 has 15 amino acids. The CDR3, as DNA: TGCGCCAGCAGCCCCATGGCGGGGGGTGCAGATACGCAGTATTTT. Protein sequence: CASSPMAGGADTQYF.

The chain joins TRBV5-4 to TRBJ1-1; no firm D call. V lost 3 bases, J lost 5 bases, and 14 bases lay in between. The CDR3 length is 14 residues. Germline V gene lookup returns CDR1 SGHNT and CDR2 YYREEE (reference sequence). The CDR3 loop reads CASSSPGGRTEAFF. In DNA, the CDR3 is TGTGCCAGCAGCTCGCCGGGAGGGAGGACTGAAGCTTTCTTT.

The chain joins TRBV10-2 to TRBJ1-2; 9 bases fit TRBD1. CDR1 and CDR2 (germline): WSHSY, SAAADI. Losses at the gene ends were 2 bases for V and 4 bases for J; bases not matched to a gene: 2. The CDR3 spans 14 residues. The CDR3 sequence: CASSEGTGLYGYTF. The CDR3 coding sequence is TGCGCCAGCAGTGAGGGGACAGGGCTCTATGGCTACACCTTC.

This rearrangement joins TRBV6-5 to TRBJ2-2, with D possibly being TRBD1 (6 bases). CDR3 length: 14 amino acids. The V end was cut by 2 bases, the J end by 6 bases, with 10 bases between. Germline V gene data show CDR1 as MNHEY and CDR2 as SVGAGI. In nucleotides, the CDR3 is TGTGCCAGCAGTTACGCCAGGGGAGCCGGGGAGCTGTTTTTT. Amino acid sequence: CASSYARGAGELFF.